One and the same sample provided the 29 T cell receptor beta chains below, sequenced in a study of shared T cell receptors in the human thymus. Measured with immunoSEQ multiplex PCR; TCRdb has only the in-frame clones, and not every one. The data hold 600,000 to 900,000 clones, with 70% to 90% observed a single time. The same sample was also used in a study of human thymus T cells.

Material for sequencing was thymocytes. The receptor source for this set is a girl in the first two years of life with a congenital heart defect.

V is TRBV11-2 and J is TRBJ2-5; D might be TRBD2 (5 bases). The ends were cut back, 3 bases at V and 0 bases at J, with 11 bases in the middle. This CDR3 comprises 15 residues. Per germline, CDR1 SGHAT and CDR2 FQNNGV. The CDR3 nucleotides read TGTGCCAGCAGCTTGAGGGTCGAGTACCAAGAGACCCAGTACTTC. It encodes CASSLRVEYQETQYF.

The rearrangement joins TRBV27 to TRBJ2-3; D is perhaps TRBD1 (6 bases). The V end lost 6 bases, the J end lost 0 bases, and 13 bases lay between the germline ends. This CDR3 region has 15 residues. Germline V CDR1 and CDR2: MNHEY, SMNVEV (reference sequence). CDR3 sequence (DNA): TGTGCCAGCAGCCAAGAGGGGGTCAGCACAGATACGCAGTATTTT. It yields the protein CASSQEGVSTDTQYF.

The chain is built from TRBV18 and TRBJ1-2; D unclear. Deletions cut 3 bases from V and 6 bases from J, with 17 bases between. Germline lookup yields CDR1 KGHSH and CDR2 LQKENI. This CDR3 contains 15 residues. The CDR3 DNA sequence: TGTGCCAGCTCACCCGCGGAGGCCCGATCCCATGGCTACACCTTC. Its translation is CASSPAEARSHGYTF.

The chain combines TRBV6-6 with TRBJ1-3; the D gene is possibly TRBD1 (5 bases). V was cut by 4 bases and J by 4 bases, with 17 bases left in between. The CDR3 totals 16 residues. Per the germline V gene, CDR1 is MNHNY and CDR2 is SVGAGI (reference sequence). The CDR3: CASSWGREVLGNTIYF. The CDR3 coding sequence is TGTGCCAGCAGTTGGGGCAGGGAGGTATTAGGAAACACCATATATTTT.

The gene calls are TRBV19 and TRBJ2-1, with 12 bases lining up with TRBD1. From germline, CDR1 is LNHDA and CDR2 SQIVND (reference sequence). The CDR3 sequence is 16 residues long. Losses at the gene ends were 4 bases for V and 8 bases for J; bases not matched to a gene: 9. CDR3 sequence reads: CASSTYRDRGRDEQFF. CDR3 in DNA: TGTGCCAGTAGTACCTACCGGGACAGGGGGCGGGATGAGCAGTTCTTC.

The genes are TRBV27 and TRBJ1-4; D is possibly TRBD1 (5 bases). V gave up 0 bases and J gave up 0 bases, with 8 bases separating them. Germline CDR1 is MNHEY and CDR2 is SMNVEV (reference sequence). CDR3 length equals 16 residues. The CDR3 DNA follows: TGTGCCAGCAGTTTATCGACAGTTGCAACTAATGAAAAACTGTTTTTT. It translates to CASSLSTVATNEKLFF.

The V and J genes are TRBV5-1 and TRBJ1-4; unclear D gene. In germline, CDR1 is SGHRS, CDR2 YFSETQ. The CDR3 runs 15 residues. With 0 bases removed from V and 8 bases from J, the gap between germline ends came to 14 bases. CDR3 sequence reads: CASSLASGTREKLFF. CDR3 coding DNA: TGCGCCAGCAGCTTGGCCTCGGGAACGAGGGAAAAACTGTTTTTT.

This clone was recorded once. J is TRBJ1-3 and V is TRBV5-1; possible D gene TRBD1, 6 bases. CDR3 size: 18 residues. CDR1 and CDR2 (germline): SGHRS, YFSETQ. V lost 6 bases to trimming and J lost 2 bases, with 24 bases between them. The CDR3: CASKGIGGEGVAGNTIYF. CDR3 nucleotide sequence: TGCGCCAGCAAGGGTATTGGGGGCGAAGGGGTTGCTGGAAACACCATATATTTT.

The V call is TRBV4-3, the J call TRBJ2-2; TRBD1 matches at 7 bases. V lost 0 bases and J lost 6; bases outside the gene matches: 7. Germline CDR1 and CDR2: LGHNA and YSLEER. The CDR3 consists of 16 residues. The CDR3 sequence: CASSQDRGIRSGELFF. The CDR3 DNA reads TGCGCCAGCAGCCAAGACAGGGGGATCAGGTCCGGGGAGCTGTTTTTT.

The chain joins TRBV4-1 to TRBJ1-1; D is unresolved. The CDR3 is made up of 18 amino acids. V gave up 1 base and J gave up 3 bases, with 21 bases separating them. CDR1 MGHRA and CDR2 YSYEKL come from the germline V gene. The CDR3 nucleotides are TGCGCCAGCAGCCAAGCTATCCGGGATTCCCCCTGGGACACTGAAGCTTTCTTT. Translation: CASSQAIRDSPWDTEAFF.

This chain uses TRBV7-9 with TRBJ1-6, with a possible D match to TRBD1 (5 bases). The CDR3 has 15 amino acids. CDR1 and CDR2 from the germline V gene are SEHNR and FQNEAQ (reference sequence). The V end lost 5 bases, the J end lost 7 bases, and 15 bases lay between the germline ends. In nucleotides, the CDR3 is TGTGCCAGCAGCCTAGGAGGACATGGCAATTCACCCCTCCACTTT. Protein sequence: CASSLGGHGNSPLHF.

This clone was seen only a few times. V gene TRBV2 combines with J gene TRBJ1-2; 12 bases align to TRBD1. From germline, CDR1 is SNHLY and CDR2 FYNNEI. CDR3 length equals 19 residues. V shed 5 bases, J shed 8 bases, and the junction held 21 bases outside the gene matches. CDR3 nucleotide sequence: TGTGCCAGCAGTAGACAACCGGGACAGGGGGCGCTGAGTTCCGCGGGCTACACCTTC. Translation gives CASSRQPGQGALSSAGYTF.

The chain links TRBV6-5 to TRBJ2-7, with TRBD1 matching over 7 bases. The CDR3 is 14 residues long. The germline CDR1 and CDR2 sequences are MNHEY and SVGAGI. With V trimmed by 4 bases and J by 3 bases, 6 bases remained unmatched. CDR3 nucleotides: TGTGCCAGCAGTTTAGAGGGGGCCTTCTACGAGCAGTACTTC. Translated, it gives CASSLEGAFYEQYF.

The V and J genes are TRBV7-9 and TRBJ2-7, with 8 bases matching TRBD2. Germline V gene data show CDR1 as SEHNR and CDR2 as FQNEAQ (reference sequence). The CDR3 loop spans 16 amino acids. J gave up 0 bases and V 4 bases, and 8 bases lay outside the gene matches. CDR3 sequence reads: CASSSNRTSSSYEQYF. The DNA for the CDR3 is TGTGCCAGCAGCTCCAATCGGACTAGCAGCTCCTACGAGCAGTACTTC. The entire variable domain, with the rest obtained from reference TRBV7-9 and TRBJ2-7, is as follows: DTGVSQNPRHKITKRGQNVTFRCDPISEHNRLYWYRQTLGQGPEFLTYFQNEAQLEKSRLLSDRFSAERPKGSFSTLEIQRTEQGDSAMYLCASSSNRTSSSYEQYFGPGTRLTVT.

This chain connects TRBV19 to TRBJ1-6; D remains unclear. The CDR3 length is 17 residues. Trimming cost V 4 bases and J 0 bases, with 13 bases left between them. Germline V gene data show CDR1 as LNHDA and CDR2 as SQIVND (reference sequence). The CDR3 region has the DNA TGTGCCAGTAGTACTGACACAGCCAGCTCCTATAATTCACCCCTCCACTTT. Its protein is CASSTDTASSYNSPLHF. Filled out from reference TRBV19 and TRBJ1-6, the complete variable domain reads DGGITQSPKYLFRKEGQNVTLSCEQNLNHDAMYWYRQDPGQGLRLIYYSQIVNDFQKGDIAEGYSVSREKKESFPLTVTSAQKNPTAFYLCASSTDTASSYNSPLHFGNGTRLTVT.

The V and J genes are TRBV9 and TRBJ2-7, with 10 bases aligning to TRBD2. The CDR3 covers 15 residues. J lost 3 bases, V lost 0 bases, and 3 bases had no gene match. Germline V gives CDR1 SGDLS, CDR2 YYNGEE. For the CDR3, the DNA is TGTGCCAGCAGCGTAGGTCCTAGCGGGGGCTACGAGCAGTACTTC. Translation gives CASSVGPSGGYEQYF. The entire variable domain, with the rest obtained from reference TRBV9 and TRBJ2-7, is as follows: DSGVTQTPKHLITATGQRVTLRCSPRSGDLSVYWYQQSLDQGLQFLIQYYNGEERAKGNILERFSAQQFPDLHSELNLSSLELGDSALYFCASSVGPSGGYEQYFGPGTRLTVT.

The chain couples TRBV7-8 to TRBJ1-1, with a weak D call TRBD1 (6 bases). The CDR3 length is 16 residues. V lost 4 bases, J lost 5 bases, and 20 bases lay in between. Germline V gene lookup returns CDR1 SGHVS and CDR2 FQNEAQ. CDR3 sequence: CASSSRGGEVNTEAFF. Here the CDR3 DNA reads TGTGCCAGCAGCTCCAGAGGGGGGGAAGTAAATACTGAAGCTTTCTTT.

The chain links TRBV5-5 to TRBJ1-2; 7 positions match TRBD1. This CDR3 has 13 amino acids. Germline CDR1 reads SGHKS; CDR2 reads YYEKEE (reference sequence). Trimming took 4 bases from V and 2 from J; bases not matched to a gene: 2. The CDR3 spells CASSPGQNYGYTF. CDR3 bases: TGTGCCAGCAGCCCGGGACAGAACTATGGCTACACCTTC.

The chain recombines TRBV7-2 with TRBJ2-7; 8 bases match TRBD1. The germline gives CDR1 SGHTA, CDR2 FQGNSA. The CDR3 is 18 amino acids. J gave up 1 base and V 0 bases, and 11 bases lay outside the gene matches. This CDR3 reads CASSLARQGPKGSYEQYF. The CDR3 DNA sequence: TGTGCCAGCAGCTTAGCCCGACAGGGGCCGAAGGGGTCCTACGAGCAGTACTTC. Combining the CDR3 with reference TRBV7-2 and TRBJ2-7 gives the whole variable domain GAGVSQSPSNKVTEKGKDVELRCDPISGHTALYWYRQSLGQGLEFLIYFQGNSAPDKSGLPSDRFSAERTGGSVSTLTIQRTQQEDSAVYLCASSLARQGPKGSYEQYFGPGTRLTVT.

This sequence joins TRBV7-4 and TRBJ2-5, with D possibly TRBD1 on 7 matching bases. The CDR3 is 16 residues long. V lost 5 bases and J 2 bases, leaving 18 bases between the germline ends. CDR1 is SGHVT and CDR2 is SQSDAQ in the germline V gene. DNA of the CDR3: TGTGCCAGCAGCACAAGGGGGCGGGGACAGCAAGAGACCCAGTACTTC. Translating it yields CASSTRGRGQQETQYF.

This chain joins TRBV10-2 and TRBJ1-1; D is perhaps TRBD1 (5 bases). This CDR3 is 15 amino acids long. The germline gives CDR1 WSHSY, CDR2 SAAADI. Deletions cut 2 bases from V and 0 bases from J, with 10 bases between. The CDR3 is CASSEVWTLNTEAFF. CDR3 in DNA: TGCGCCAGCAGTGAGGTATGGACACTGAACACTGAAGCTTTCTTT.

For the CDR3, the DNA is TGTGCCAGCTACCAGGGGAACACTGAAGCTTTCTTT. Its protein product is CASYQGNTEAFF. The chain recombines TRBV27 with TRBJ1-1; perhaps TRBD1 as D (5 bases). Trimming shortened V by 8 bases and J by 1 base, and 8 bases separated the two germline ends. The CDR3 is made up of 12 amino acids. Germline CDR1 and CDR2: MNHEY and SMNVEV (reference sequence).

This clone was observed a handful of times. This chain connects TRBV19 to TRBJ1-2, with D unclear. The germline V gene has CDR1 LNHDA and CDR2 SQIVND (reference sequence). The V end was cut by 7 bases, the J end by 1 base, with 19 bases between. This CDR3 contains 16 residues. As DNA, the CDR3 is TGTGCCAGTACGGGAGGGTGGCAGAGGAATAACTATGGCTACACCTTC. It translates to CASTGGWQRNNYGYTF.

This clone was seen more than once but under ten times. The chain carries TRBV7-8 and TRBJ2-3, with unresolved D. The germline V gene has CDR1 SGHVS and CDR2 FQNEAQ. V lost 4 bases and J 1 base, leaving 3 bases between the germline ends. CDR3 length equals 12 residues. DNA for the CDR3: TGTGCCAGCAGCTCCTGCACAGATACGCAGTATTTT. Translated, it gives CASSSCTDTQYF.

The CDR3 reads CASSPVQGAGSPLHF. The CDR3 bases are TGTGCCAGCAGCCCGGTACAGGGGGCGGGTTCACCCCTCCACTTT. The chain has TRBV14 and TRBJ1-6, with 9 bases lining up with TRBD1. Losses at the gene ends were 4 bases for V and 9 bases for J; bases not matched to a gene: 7. The length of the CDR3 is 15 residues. Germline CDR1 reads SGHDN; CDR2 reads FVKESK.

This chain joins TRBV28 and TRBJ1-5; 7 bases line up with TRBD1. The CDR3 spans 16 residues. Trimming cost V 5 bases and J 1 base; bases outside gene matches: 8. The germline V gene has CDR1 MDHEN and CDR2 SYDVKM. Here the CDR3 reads CASSEQGPVSNQPQHF. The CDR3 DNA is TGTGCCAGCAGTGAACAGGGGCCGGTGAGCAATCAGCCCCAGCATTTT.

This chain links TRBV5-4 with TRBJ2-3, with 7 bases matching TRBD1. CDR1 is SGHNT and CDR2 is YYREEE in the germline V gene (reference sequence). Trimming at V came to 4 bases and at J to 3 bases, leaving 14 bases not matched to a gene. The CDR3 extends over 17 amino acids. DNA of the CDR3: TGTGCCAGCAGCCCCCGAAGACAGGGCCGAGGGACAGATACGCAGTATTTT. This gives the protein CASSPRRQGRGTDTQYF.

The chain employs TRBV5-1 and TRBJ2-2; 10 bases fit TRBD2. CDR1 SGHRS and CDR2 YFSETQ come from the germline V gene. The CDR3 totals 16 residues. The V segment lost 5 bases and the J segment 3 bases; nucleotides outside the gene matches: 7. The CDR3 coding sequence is TGCGCCAGCAGGGCGGGACTAGCGATTGACACCGGGGAGCTGTTTTTT. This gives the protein CASRAGLAIDTGELFF. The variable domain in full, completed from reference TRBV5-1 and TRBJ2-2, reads KAGVTQTPRYLIKTRGQQVTLSCSPISGHRSVSWYQQTPGQGLQFLFEYFSETQRNKGNFPGRFSGRQFSNSRSEMNVSTLELGDSALYLCASRAGLAIDTGELFFGEGSRLTVL.

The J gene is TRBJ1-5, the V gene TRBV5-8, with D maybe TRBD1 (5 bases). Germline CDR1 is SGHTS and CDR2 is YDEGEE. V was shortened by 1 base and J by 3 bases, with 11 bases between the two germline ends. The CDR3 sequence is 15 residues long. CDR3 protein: CASSLTEGDNQPQHF. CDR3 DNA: TGTGCCAGCAGCTTGACGGAAGGGGACAATCAGCCCCAGCATTTT.